Each of the 30 T cell receptor beta chains below was sequenced from the same sample in a study of CD8+ T cells in alopecia areata. Sequencing relied on a cDNA template that was reverse transcribed from extracted RNA. Measured with immunoSEQ multiplex PCR; TCRdb has only the in-frame clones, and not every one. The repertoire holds about 98,000 clones, with nearly 45% as singletons. Sequencing input: CD4+ T cells sorted from blood. The receptor source for this set is a human donor with alopecia areata.

The gene calls are TRBV5-1 and TRBJ2-7, with D uncertain. The germline V gene encodes CDR1 SGHRS and CDR2 YFSETQ. V lost 1 base to trimming and J lost 3 bases, with 8 bases between them. The CDR3 contains 13 residues. CDR3 residues: CASSLSGNYEQYF. The CDR3 DNA reads as TGCGCCAGCAGCTTGTCCGGAAACTACGAGCAGTACTTC.

The V and J genes are TRBV7-9 and TRBJ2-7; D possibly corresponds to TRBD2 (7 bases). V was shortened by 5 bases and J by 7 bases, with 18 bases between the two germline ends. The CDR3 is 14 residues long. CDR1 and CDR2 from the germline V gene are SEHNR and FQNEAQ (reference sequence). The CDR3 region has the DNA TGTGCCAGCAGCCAAGGGGGGGTTGTGATGGAGCAGTACTTC. This encodes CASSQGGVVMEQYF.

This clone was seen a handful of times. The V gene is TRBV28, the J gene TRBJ2-7; TRBD1 agrees at 7 bases. The germline V gene has CDR1 MDHEN and CDR2 SYDVKM. V lost 4 bases to trimming and J lost 4 bases; unmatched junction nucleotides: 7. The CDR3 length is 14 residues. The CDR3 region is CASSSPTGNYEQYF. The CDR3 coding sequence is TGTGCCAGCAGTTCCCCGACAGGGAATTACGAGCAGTACTTC.

The CDR3 region has the DNA TGTGCCAGCATGGGGACTAGCGGGGGGGCAGATACGCAGTATTTT. This codes for CASMGTSGGADTQYF. This sequence joins TRBV2 and TRBJ2-3; 16 positions agree with TRBD2. The CDR3 is 15 amino acids. Germline V gives CDR1 SNHLY, CDR2 FYNNEI. Trimming cost V 7 bases and J 4 bases; bases outside gene matches: 2.

The rearrangement links TRBV29-1 to TRBJ2-7, with 8 bases aligning to TRBD1. This CDR3 has 13 amino acids. The ends lost 6 bases at V and 5 bases at J; junction bases unmatched: 9. The germline V gene has CDR1 SQVTM and CDR2 ANQGSEA. CDR3 in DNA: TGCAGCGTCTTACTCAGGGACAGGAACGAGCAGTACTTC. This sequence encodes CSVLLRDRNEQYF.

This clone was counted only a few times. The DNA of the CDR3 is TGCAGCGTTGAAGGGGGACAGCATACTAACTATGGCTACACCTTC. Translating it yields CSVEGGQHTNYGYTF. The J gene is TRBJ1-2, the V gene TRBV29-1; TRBD1 matches at 7 bases. Germline loops: CDR1 SQVTM, CDR2 ANQGSEA. The V gene end was trimmed by 1 base and the J gene end by 0 bases; junction bases not matched to a gene: 5. This CDR3 has 15 amino acids.

The chain couples TRBV29-1 to TRBJ2-1, with 9 bases fitting TRBD1. J gave up 5 bases and V 5 bases, and 4 bases lay outside the gene matches. The CDR3 totals 13 residues. Looked up from germline, CDR1 is SQVTM and CDR2 is ANQGSEA. The CDR3, as DNA: TGCAGCGTTCCGGGACAGGGACACAATGAGCAGTTCTTC. This codes for CSVPGQGHNEQFF.

The J gene is TRBJ2-5, the V gene TRBV11-2; D ambiguous. Per the germline V gene, CDR1 is SGHAT and CDR2 is FQNNGV. This CDR3 is built from 13 residues. V gave up 2 bases and J gave up 2 bases, with 6 bases separating them. CDR3 DNA: TGTGCCAGCAGCTTAAATAGTCAAGAGACCCAGTACTTC. Residues: CASSLNSQETQYF.

V and J are TRBV29-1 and TRBJ2-5; D unresolved. The CDR3 extends over 12 amino acids. V lost 3 bases, J lost 3 bases, and 8 bases lay in between. CDR1 and CDR2 (germline): SQVTM, ANQGSEA. The CDR3 DNA reads TGCAGCGTTGATATGGCAGAAGAGACCCAGTACTTC. Translating gives CSVDMAEETQYF.

Worth noting for this clone: Other DNA variants within this sample encode the same CDR3. This chain joins TRBV6-1 and TRBJ2-5, with unresolved D. Trimming shortened V by 1 base and J by 5 bases, and 2 bases separated the two germline ends. This CDR3 region has 11 residues. Germline values: CDR1 MNHNS, CDR2 SASEGT. The CDR3 reads CASSEVETQYF. The CDR3 DNA reads as TGTGCCAGCAGTGAAGTGGAGACCCAGTACTTC.

This clone showed up just a few times. Other DNA sequences in this specimen translate into the identical CDR3. The rearrangement links TRBV5-1 to TRBJ2-5; no definite D call. Trimming shortened V by 5 bases and J by 5 bases, and 13 bases separated the two germline ends. The CDR3 has 13 amino acids. Germline CDR1 is SGHRS and CDR2 is YFSETQ. The CDR3 nucleotides read TGCGCCAGCAGTCCAGGCGTCGGGGAGACCCAGTACTTC. Translating it yields CASSPGVGETQYF. Full variable domain (outside the CDR3, taken from reference TRBV5-1 and TRBJ2-5): KAGVTQTPRYLIKTRGQQVTLSCSPISGHRSVSWYQQTPGQGLQFLFEYFSETQRNKGNFPGRFSGRQFSNSRSEMNVSTLELGDSALYLCASSPGVGETQYFGPGTRLLVL.

The chain uses TRBV6-4 and TRBJ2-5; possible D gene TRBD2, 5 bases. Trimming took 1 base from V and 3 from J, leaving 18 bases between them. Per germline, CDR1 MRHNA and CDR2 SNTAGT. The CDR3 length is 17 residues. DNA of the CDR3: TGTGCCAGCAGTGACTGGGAGACGACGGCGGTAAAAGAGACCCAGTACTTC. Protein product: CASSDWETTAVKETQYF.

The chain combines TRBV27 with TRBJ1-6; weak D call: TRBD1 (5 bases). This CDR3 is 16 amino acids long. Germline CDR1 MNHEY, CDR2 SMNVEV (reference sequence). V gave up 2 bases and J gave up 5 bases, with 13 bases separating them. The CDR3 sequence is CASSLNGALNNSPLHF. CDR3 DNA: TGTGCCAGCAGTTTAAACGGGGCACTTAATAATTCACCCCTCCACTTT.

Comments on this clone: This may be a read error: a much more frequent sequence differs by one nucleotide. Other DNA sequences within the sample encode an identical CDR3. V is TRBV5-1 and J is TRBJ2-5; D not resolved. The CDR3 sequence is 11 residues long. V was pared by 2 bases and J by 1 base, with 0 bases between. Germline CDR1 is SGHRS and CDR2 is YFSETQ. In nucleotides, the CDR3 is TGCGCCAGCAGCTTCCAAGAGACCCAGTACTTC. It translates to CASSFQETQYF.

Only a few counts were recorded for this clone. The chain has TRBV29-1 and TRBJ2-6; perhaps TRBD1 as D (5 bases). The CDR3 runs to 14 residues. Between the trimmed V and J ends, which lost 2 bases and 4 bases, there was a span of 9 bases. Germline CDR1 and CDR2: SQVTM and ANQGSEA. This CDR3 reads CSVERRAGANVLTF. CDR3 DNA: TGCAGCGTTGAACGCAGGGCCGGGGCCAACGTCCTGACTTTC. Drawing the rest from reference TRBV29-1 and TRBJ2-6, the complete variable domain is SAVISQKPSRDICQRGTSLTIQCQVDSQVTMMFWYRQQPGQSLTLIATANQGSEATYESGFVIDKFPISRPNLTFSTLTVSNMSPEDSSIYLCSVERRAGANVLTFGAGSRLTVL.

CDR3 in amino acids: CSVGERGGTEAFF. CDR3 sequence (DNA): TGCAGCGTAGGCGAAAGGGGAGGCACTGAAGCTTTCTTT. The gene calls are TRBV29-1 and TRBJ1-1, with D possibly TRBD1 on 5 matching bases. CDR1 SQVTM and CDR2 ANQGSEA come from the germline V gene. V was shortened by 6 bases and J by 4 bases, with 15 bases between the two germline ends. The CDR3 is 13 residues long.

The chain carries TRBV5-1 and TRBJ2-5, with TRBD2 as a possible D gene (6 bases). CDR1 is SGHRS and CDR2 is YFSETQ in the germline V gene. The CDR3 covers 14 residues. V was shortened by 4 bases and J by 4 bases, with 14 bases between the two germline ends. The CDR3 here is CASSTGLSGETQYF. For the CDR3, the DNA is TGCGCCAGCAGCACCGGACTTAGCGGAGAGACCCAGTACTTC. Full variable domain (rest looked up from reference TRBV5-1 and TRBJ2-5): KAGVTQTPRYLIKTRGQQVTLSCSPISGHRSVSWYQQTPGQGLQFLFEYFSETQRNKGNFPGRFSGRQFSNSRSEMNVSTLELGDSALYLCASSTGLSGETQYFGPGTRLLVL.

In its sample, this clone was seen a few times. J is TRBJ2-7 and V is TRBV28; TRBD2 agrees at 9 bases. Germline CDR1 MDHEN, CDR2 SYDVKM. V lost 3 bases to trimming and J lost 2 bases; unmatched junction nucleotides: 5. This CDR3 spans 15 amino acids. CDR3 loop: CASSLVAGAPYEQYF. For the CDR3, the DNA is TGTGCCAGCAGTTTGGTAGCGGGAGCGCCCTACGAGCAGTACTTC.

This clone was picked up a small number of times. CDR3 sequence (DNA): TGTGCCAGCAGTTTCACAGGGACAGATACGCAGTATTTT. Translating gives CASSFTGTDTQYF. This chain connects TRBV6-6 to TRBJ2-3; perhaps TRBD1 as D (6 bases). From germline, CDR1 is MNHNY and CDR2 SVGAGI (reference sequence). The CDR3 totals 13 residues. Between the trimmed V and J ends, which lost 4 bases and 3 bases, there was a span of 8 bases.

The chain is built from TRBV7-3 and TRBJ2-1, with D unclear. Trimming stripped 6 bases from V and 4 bases from J, with 13 bases between. Germline CDR1 is SGHTA and CDR2 is FQGTGA. There are 14 residues in the CDR3. The CDR3 DNA follows: TGTGCCAGCAGTGGTCCAGGTTTTTACAATGAGCAGTTCTTC. Amino acids: CASSGPGFYNEQFF. Combining the CDR3 with reference TRBV7-3 and TRBJ2-1 gives the whole variable domain GAGVSQTPSNKVTEKGKYVELRCDPISGHTALYWYRQSLGQGPEFLIYFQGTGAADDSGLPNDRFFAVRPEGSVSTLKIQRTERGDSAVYLCASSGPGFYNEQFFGPGTRLTVL.

The chain carries TRBV5-1 and TRBJ1-1, with D unclear. Germline V gene lookup returns CDR1 SGHRS and CDR2 YFSETQ. The CDR3 covers 13 residues. V lost 2 bases to trimming and J lost 0 bases, with 5 bases between them. The CDR3 DNA is TGCGCCAGCAGCTTAACAATGAACACTGAAGCTTTCTTT. This gives the protein CASSLTMNTEAFF. Together with reference TRBV5-1 and TRBJ1-1, the CDR3 gives the full variable domain: KAGVTQTPRYLIKTRGQQVTLSCSPISGHRSVSWYQQTPGQGLQFLFEYFSETQRNKGNFPGRFSGRQFSNSRSEMNVSTLELGDSALYLCASSLTMNTEAFFGQGTRLTVV.

This clone occurred a few times. The chain employs TRBV18 and TRBJ2-7, with unresolved D. The germline CDR1 and CDR2 sequences are KGHSH and LQKENI. The V and J ends lost 3 bases and 4 bases respectively, with 10 bases between them. This CDR3 region has 13 residues. The CDR3 DNA follows: TGTGCCAGCTCACCCCTCGCCGAGTACGAGCAGTACTTC. Its translation is CASSPLAEYEQYF.

This clone was observed a handful of times. The chain has TRBV29-1 and TRBJ1-5; no clear D gene. There are 13 residues in the CDR3. V was clipped by 4 bases and J by 4 bases, with 11 bases between them. CDR1 is SQVTM and CDR2 is ANQGSEA in the germline V gene. The CDR3 DNA sequence: TGCAGCGTTGGCGGGTCGAAGAATCAGCCCCAGCATTTT. It translates to CSVGGSKNQPQHF.

This clone was counted many times. The chain is built from TRBV6-6 and TRBJ2-3; D may correspond to TRBD1 or TRBD2 (5 bases each). Trimming cost V 10 bases and J 5 bases, with 16 bases left between them. Germline-derived CDR1 and CDR2 are MNHNY and SVGAGI (reference sequence). This CDR3 is 13 amino acids long. Written as DNA, the CDR3 is TGTGCCACAGGGCGGCGGGTGATAGATACGCAGTATTTT. Encoded protein: CATGRRVIDTQYF.

There are a few counts of this clone. The CDR3 here is CAWSGGAQQFF. In nucleotides, the CDR3 is TGTGCCTGGAGTGGTGGGGCTCAGCAGTTCTTC. The chain uses TRBV30 and TRBJ2-1, with D perhaps matching TRBD1 (5 bases). Trimming removed 1 base at V and 11 bases at J, with 9 bases between. The CDR3 consists of 11 residues. Germline V gene data show CDR1 as GTSNPN and CDR2 as SVGIG (reference sequence).

This clone appeared a few times. The chain combines TRBV30 with TRBJ1-1; D gene unclear. Germline V gene lookup returns CDR1 GTSNPN and CDR2 SVGIG (reference sequence). The CDR3 extends over 12 amino acids. Trimming shortened V by 5 bases and J by 8 bases, and 15 bases separated the two germline ends. CDR3 amino acids: CAWGRRQAEAFF. CDR3 in DNA: TGTGCCTGGGGACGGAGGCAGGCCGAAGCTTTCTTT. Variable domain in full (rest from reference TRBV30 and TRBJ1-1): SQTIHQWPATLVQPVGSPLSLECTVEGTSNPNLYWYRQAAGRGLQLLFYSVGIGQISSEVPQNLSASRPQDRQFILSSKKLLLSDSGFYLCAWGRRQAEAFFGQGTRLTVV.

A few counts support this clone. CDR3 sequence (DNA): TGTGCCAGCAGCTTCCGGTCAGACCTAGATACGACACCCCTCCACTTT. It is translated as CASSFRSDLDTTPLHF. The rearrangement uses TRBV7-2 and TRBJ1-6; D is ambiguous. Trimming took 3 bases from V and 11 from J, leaving 20 bases between them. The CDR3 is 16 residues long. Germline-derived CDR1 and CDR2 are SGHTA and FQGNSA.

The genes are TRBV5-1 and TRBJ2-3, with no clear D. CDR1 and CDR2 (germline): SGHRS, YFSETQ. V gave up 9 bases and J gave up 2 bases, with 13 bases separating them. This CDR3 is 13 amino acids long. The CDR3 DNA follows: TGCGCCACGGGCCCTTCTTCCACAGATACGCAGTATTTT. It codes for CATGPSSTDTQYF.

The chain links TRBV29-1 to TRBJ1-4; no definite D call. The CDR3 is 13 amino acids. Germline CDR1 reads SQVTM; CDR2 reads ANQGSEA. Trimming stripped 4 bases from V and 5 bases from J, with 11 bases between. CDR3 loop: CSVVRGSNEKLFF. CDR3 DNA: TGCAGCGTTGTCCGGGGATCAAATGAAAAACTGTTTTTT.

This rearrangement joins TRBV9 to TRBJ2-4; 7 bases are shared with TRBD1. V lost 4 bases and J lost 8; bases outside the gene matches: 6. This CDR3 contains 13 residues. The germline gives CDR1 SGDLS, CDR2 YYNGEE. CDR3 in DNA: TGTGCCAGCAGCAAGACAGGGAATGACATTCAGTACTTC. This gives the protein CASSKTGNDIQYF.